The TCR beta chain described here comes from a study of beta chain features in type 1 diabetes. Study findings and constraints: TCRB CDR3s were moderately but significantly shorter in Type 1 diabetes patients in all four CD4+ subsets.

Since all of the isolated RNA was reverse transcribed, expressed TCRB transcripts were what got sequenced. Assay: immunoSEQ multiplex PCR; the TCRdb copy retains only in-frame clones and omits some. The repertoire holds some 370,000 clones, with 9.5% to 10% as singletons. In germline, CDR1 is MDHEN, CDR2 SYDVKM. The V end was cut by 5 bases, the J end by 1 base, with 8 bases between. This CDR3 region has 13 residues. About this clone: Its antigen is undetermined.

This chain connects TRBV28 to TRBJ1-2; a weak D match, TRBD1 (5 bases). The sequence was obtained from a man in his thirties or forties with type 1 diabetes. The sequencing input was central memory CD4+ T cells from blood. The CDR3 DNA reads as TGTGCCAGCAGTCCTGACAGTAACTATGGCTACACCTTC. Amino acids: CASSPDSNYGYTF.